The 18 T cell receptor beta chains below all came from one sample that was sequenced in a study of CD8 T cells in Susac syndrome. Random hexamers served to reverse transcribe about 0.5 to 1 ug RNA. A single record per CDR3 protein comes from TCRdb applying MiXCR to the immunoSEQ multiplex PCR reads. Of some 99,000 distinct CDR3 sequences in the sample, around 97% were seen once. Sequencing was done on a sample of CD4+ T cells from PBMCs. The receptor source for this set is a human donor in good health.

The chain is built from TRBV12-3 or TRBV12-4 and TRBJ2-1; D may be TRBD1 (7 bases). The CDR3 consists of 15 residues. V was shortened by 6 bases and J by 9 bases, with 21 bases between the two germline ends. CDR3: CASRVQGGRGAEQFF. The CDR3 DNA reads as TGTGCCAGCAGAGTACAGGGTGGCAGGGGGGCTGAGCAGTTCTTC.

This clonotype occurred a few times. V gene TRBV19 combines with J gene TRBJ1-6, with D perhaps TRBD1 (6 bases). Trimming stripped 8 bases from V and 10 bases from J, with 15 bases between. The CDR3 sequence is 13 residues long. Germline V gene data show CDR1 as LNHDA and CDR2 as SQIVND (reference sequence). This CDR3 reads CASSNRVNSPLHF. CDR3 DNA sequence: TGTGCCAGTTCCAACAGGGTTAACTCACCCCTCCACTTT.

This chain's CDR3 is CASSLEGSNEQFF. Written as DNA, the CDR3 is TGCGCCAGCAGCTTGGAGGGGTCCAATGAGCAGTTCTTC. The rearrangement links TRBV5-1 to TRBJ2-1, with D possibly matching TRBD1 (5 bases). The ends were cut back, 0 bases at V and 6 bases at J, with 7 bases in the middle. The CDR3 runs 13 residues. Per the germline V gene, CDR1 is SGHRS and CDR2 is YFSETQ.

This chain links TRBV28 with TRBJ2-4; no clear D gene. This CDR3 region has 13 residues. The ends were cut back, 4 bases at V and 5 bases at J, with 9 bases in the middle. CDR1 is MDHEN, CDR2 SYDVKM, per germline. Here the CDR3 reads CASSSLTENIQYF. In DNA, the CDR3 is TGTGCCAGCAGTTCACTCACGGAAAACATTCAGTACTTC.

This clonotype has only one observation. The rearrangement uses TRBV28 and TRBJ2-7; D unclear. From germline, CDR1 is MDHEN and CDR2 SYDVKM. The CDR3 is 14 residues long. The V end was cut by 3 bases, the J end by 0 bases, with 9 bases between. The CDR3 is CASSFVLSSYEQYF. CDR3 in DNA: TGTGCCAGCAGTTTTGTGCTGAGCTCCTACGAGCAGTACTTC.

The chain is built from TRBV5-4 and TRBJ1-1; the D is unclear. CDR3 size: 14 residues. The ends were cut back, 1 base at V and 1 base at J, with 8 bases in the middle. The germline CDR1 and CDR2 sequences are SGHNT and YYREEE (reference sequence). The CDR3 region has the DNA TGTGCCAGCAGCTTGTGGTATACGAACACTGAAGCTTTCTTT. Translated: CASSLWYTNTEAFF.

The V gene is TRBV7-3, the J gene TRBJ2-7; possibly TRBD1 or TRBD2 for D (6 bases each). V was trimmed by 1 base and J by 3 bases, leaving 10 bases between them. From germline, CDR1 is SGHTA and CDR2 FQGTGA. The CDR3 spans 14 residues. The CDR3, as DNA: TGTGCCAGCAGCTTAAAGGGGGGCAGCTACGAGCAGTACTTC. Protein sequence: CASSLKGGSYEQYF.

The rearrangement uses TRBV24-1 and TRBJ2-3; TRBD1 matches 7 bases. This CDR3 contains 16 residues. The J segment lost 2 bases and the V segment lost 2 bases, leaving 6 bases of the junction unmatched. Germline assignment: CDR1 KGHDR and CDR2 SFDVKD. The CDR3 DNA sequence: TGTGCCACCAGTGATTCCCGGGACAGCTTCACAGATACGCAGTATTTT. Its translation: CATSDSRDSFTDTQYF.

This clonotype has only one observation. This CDR3 is CASSLGNSGSGKNIQYF. CDR3 in DNA: TGTGCCAGCAGCTTAGGTAACAGCGGGAGTGGCAAAAACATTCAGTACTTC. The rearrangement links TRBV7-2 to TRBJ2-4, with 8 bases matching TRBD2. The V gene end was trimmed by 1 base and the J gene end by 3 bases; junction bases not matched to a gene: 8. The germline V gene has CDR1 SGHTA and CDR2 FQGNSA. This CDR3 is 17 amino acids long. Full variable domain (outside the CDR3, taken from reference TRBV7-2 and TRBJ2-4): GAGVSQSPSNKVTEKGKDVELRCDPISGHTALYWYRQSLGQGLEFLIYFQGNSAPDKSGLPSDRFSAERTGGSVSTLTIQRTQQEDSAVYLCASSLGNSGSGKNIQYFGAGTRLSVL.

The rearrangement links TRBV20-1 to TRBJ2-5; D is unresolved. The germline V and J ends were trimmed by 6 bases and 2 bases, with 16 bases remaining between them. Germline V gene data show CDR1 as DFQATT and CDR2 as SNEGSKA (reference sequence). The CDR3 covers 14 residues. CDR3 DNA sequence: TGCAGTGCCCGACGCCCTTTGTTTCAAGAGACCCAGTACTTC. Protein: CSARRPLFQETQYF.

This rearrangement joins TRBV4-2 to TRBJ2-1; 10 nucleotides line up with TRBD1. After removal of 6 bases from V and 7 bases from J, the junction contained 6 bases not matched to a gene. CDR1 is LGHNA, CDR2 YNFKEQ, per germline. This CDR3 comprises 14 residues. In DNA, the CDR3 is TGTGCCAGCAGGTTAGGGGACAGGGGTAATGAGCAGTTCTTC. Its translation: CASRLGDRGNEQFF.

CDR3 sequence reads: CASSQGGGGTHRYYGYTF. As DNA, the CDR3 is TGTGCCAGCAGCCAGGGGGGTGGAGGGACACACCGTTATTATGGCTACACCTTC. V gene TRBV3-1 combines with J gene TRBJ1-2; TRBD1 might be the D (6 bases). The CDR3 consists of 18 residues. V dropped 3 bases and J dropped 5 bases, with 25 bases sitting between them. Germline values: CDR1 LGHDT, CDR2 YNNKEL (reference sequence).

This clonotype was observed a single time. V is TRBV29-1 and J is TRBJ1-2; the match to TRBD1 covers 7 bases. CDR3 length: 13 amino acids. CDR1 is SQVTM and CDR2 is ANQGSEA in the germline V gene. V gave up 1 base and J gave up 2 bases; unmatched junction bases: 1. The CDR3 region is CSVEGQGNYGYTF. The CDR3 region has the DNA TGCAGCGTTGAAGGACAGGGCAACTATGGCTACACCTTC. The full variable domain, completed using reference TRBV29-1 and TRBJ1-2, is SAVISQKPSRDICQRGTSLTIQCQVDSQVTMMFWYRQQPGQSLTLIATANQGSEATYESGFVIDKFPISRPNLTFSTLTVSNMSPEDSSIYLCSVEGQGNYGYTFGSGTRLTVV.

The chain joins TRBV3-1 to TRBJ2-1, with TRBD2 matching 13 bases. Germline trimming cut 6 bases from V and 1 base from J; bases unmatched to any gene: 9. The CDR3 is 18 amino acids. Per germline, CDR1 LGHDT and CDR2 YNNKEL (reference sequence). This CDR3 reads CASSRKRTSGGSYNEQFF. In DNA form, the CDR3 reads TGTGCCAGCAGTCGTAAAAGGACTAGCGGGGGATCCTACAATGAGCAGTTCTTC.

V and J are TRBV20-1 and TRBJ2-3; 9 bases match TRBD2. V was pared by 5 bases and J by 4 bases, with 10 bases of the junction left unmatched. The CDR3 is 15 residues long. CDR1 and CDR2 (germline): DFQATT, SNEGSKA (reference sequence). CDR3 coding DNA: TGCAGTGCTCTCGATAGCGGGAGAAGGGCAGATACGCAGTATTTT. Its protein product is CSALDSGRRADTQYF.

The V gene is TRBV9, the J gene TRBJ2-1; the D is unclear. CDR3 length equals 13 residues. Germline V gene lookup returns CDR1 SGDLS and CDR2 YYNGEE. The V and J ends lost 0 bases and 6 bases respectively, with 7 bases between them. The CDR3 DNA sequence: TGTGCCAGCAGCGTAGATCGGAGCAATGAGCAGTTCTTC. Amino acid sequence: CASSVDRSNEQFF.

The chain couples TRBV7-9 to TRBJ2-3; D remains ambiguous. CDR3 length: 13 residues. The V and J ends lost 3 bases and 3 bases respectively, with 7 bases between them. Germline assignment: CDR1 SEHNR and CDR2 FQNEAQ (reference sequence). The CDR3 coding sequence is TGTGCCAGCAGCTTTAGAGAGACAGATACGCAGTATTTT. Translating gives CASSFRETDTQYF.

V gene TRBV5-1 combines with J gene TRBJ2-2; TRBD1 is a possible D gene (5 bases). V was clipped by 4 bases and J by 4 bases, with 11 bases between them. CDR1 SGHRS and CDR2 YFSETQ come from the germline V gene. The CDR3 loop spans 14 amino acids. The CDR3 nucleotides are TGCGCCAGCAGCCAGGACACCTCCACCGGGGAGCTGTTTTTT. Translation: CASSQDTSTGELFF.